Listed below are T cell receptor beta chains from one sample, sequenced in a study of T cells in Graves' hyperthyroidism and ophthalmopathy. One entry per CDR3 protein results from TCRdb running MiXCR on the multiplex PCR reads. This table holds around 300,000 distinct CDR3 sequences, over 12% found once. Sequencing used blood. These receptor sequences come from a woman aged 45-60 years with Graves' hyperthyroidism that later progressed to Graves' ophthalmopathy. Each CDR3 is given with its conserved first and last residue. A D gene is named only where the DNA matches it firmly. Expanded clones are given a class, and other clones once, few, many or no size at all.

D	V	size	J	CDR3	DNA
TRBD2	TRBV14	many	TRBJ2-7	CASSPRLAGGRYEQYF	TGTGCCAGCAGCCCACGACTAGCGGGAGGGCGGTACGAGCAGTACTTC
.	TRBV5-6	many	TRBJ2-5	CASSLGFQETQYF	TGTGCCAGCAGCTTGGGGTTCCAAGAGACCCAGTACTTC
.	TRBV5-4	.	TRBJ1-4	CASSFNTGSEKLFF	TGTGCCAGCAGCTTCAACACAGGGAGTGAAAAACTGTTTTTT
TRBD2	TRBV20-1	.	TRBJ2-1	CSARGGSRPSGISYNEQFF	TGCAGTGCTAGAGGAGGGAGCCGGCCTAGCGGGATCTCCTACAATGAGCAGTTCTTC
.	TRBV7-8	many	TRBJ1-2	CASSFVGGYGYTF	TGTGCCAGCAGCTTCGTAGGGGGCTATGGCTACACCTTC
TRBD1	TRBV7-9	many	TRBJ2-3	CASSDNRGTDTQYF	TGTGCCAGCAGCGATAACAGGGGGACAGATACGCAGTATTTT
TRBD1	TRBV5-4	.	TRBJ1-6	CASSLLGTGANSPLHF	TGTGCCAGCAGCCTACTTGGGACAGGGGCTAATTCACCCCTCCACTTT
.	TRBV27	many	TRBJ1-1	CASSYRRMNTEAFF	TGTGCCAGCAGTTACAGAAGAATGAACACTGAAGCTTTCTTT
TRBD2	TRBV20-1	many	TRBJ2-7	CSASRAGSSYEQYF	TGCAGTGCTTCCCGAGCGGGGAGCTCCTACGAGCAGTACTTC
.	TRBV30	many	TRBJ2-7	CAWSLFGQGYEQYF	TGTGCCTGGAGTTTGTTCGGGCAGGGCTACGAGCAGTACTTC
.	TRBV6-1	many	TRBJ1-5	CASKEGSGGQPQHF	TGTGCCAGCAAAGAGGGGAGCGGGGGTCAGCCCCAGCATTTT
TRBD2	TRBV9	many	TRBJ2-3	CASSGLAGVADTQYF	TGTGCCAGCTCTGGGCTAGCGGGAGTCGCAGATACGCAGTATTTT
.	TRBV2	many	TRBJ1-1	CASSTRGNTEAFF	TGTGCCAGCAGCACCAGGGGGAACACTGAAGCTTTCTTT
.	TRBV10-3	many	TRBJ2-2	CAITDIEANTGELFF	TGTGCCATCACCGATATTGAGGCTAACACCGGGGAGCTGTTTTTT
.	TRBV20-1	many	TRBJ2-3	CSEGRREADTQYF	TGCAGTGAGGGTAGGCGGGAAGCAGATACGCAGTATTTT
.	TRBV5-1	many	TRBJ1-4	CASSLERLEHNEKLFF	TGCGCCAGCAGCTTGGAAAGGTTGGAGCATAATGAAAAACTGTTTTTT
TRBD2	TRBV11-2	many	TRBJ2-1	CASSPGLAVYNEQFF	TGTGCCAGCAGCCCGGGACTAGCAGTGTACAATGAGCAGTTCTTC
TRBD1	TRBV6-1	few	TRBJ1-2	CASSEGGTGYGYTF	TGTGCCAGCAGTGAAGGTGGGACAGGCTATGGCTACACCTTC